The 27 T cell receptor beta chains presented below share a single source sample, sequenced in a study of cytomegalovirus exposure and HLA in healthy donors. Clones were read by immunoSEQ multiplex PCR, and TCRdb kept only the in-frame ones, dropping some. The sample has roughly 250,000 clones, 85% to 90% seen once; the top ten hold approximately 2.5%. The material sequenced was PBMCs. These receptors originate from a man between 18 and 29 years old in good health and CMV-seronegative.

This chain joins TRBV28 and TRBJ1-6, with D possibly TRBD1 on 6 matching bases. Trimming left V 6 bases short and J 6 bases short, with 12 bases between. CDR1 is MDHEN, CDR2 SYDVKM, per germline. The CDR3 extends over 14 amino acids. CDR3 coding DNA: TGTGCCAGCAGGCTCCCAGGGGTTAATTCACCCCTCCACTTT. It is translated as CASRLPGVNSPLHF. Drawing the rest from reference TRBV28 and TRBJ1-6, the complete variable domain is DVKVTQSSRYLVKRTGEKVFLECVQDMDHENMFWYRQDPGLGLRLIYFSYDVKMKEKGDIPEGYSVSREKKERFSLILESASTNQTSMYLCASRLPGVNSPLHFGNGTRLTVT.

The J gene is TRBJ1-4, the V gene TRBV15, with TRBD1 matching 7 bases. Losses at the gene ends were 1 base for V and 6 bases for J; bases not matched to a gene: 11. CDR3 length: 17 amino acids. The germline V gene has CDR1 LNHNV and CDR2 YYDKDF (reference sequence). The CDR3 nucleotides are TGTGCCACCAGCAGAGTGGGCAGGGGGGTAAGGGATGAAAAACTGTTTTTT. As protein: CATSRVGRGVRDEKLFF. The complete variable domain, with remaining parts taken from reference TRBV15 and TRBJ1-4, reads DAMVIQNPRYQVTQFGKPVTLSCSQTLNHNVMYWYQQKSSQAPKLLFHYYDKDFNNEADTPDNFQSRRPNTSFCFLDIRSPGLGDTAMYLCATSRVGRGVRDEKLFFGSGTQLSVL.

This rearrangement joins TRBV28 to TRBJ2-2, with D possibly being TRBD1 (6 bases). The V gene lost 7 bases and the J gene lost 3 bases, with 6 bases spanning the gap. Germline values: CDR1 MDHEN, CDR2 SYDVKM. This CDR3 is built from 12 residues. This CDR3 is CASNRDTGELFF. CDR3 DNA sequence: TGTGCCAGCAACAGGGACACCGGGGAGCTGTTTTTT.

The chain is built from TRBV19 and TRBJ2-7; 10 bases map to TRBD1. Germline values: CDR1 LNHDA, CDR2 SQIVND (reference sequence). The V segment lost 9 bases and the J segment 4 bases; nucleotides outside the gene matches: 12. The CDR3 has 15 amino acids. CDR3 sequence: CASQTAGTGVYEQYF. The CDR3, as DNA: TGTGCCAGCCAGACAGCCGGGACAGGGGTGTACGAGCAGTACTTC.

The J gene is TRBJ2-2, the V gene TRBV7-8; D gene unclear. The CDR3 has 11 residues. Per germline, CDR1 SGHVS and CDR2 FQNEAQ. V was trimmed by 6 bases and J by 8 bases, leaving 7 bases between them. The CDR3 is CASSPAGELFF. CDR3 nucleotides: TGTGCCAGCAGTCCCGCGGGGGAGCTGTTTTTT. The variable domain in full, with the rest retrieved from reference TRBV7-8 and TRBJ2-2, is GAGVSQSPRYKVAKRGQDVALRCDPISGHVSLFWYQQALGQGPEFLTYFQNEAQLDKSGLPSDRFFAERPEGSVSTLKIQRTQQEDSAVYLCASSPAGELFFGEGSRLTVL.

This chain joins TRBV28 and TRBJ2-2, with 9 bases fitting TRBD1. Germline CDR1 and CDR2: MDHEN and SYDVKM. CDR3 size: 13 residues. Trimming removed 8 bases from V and 5 bases from J; junction bases left unmatched: 3. The CDR3: CASGTGNTGELFF. Written as DNA, the CDR3 is TGTGCCAGCGGGACAGGGAATACCGGGGAGCTGTTTTTT.

This chain connects TRBV18 to TRBJ2-1; 15 bases are a match to TRBD2. The germline V gene has CDR1 KGHSH and CDR2 LQKENI. Trimming removed 4 bases from V and 10 bases from J; junction bases left unmatched: 8. This CDR3 contains 16 residues. The CDR3: CASSRTSGGGLGEQFF. Here the CDR3 DNA reads TGTGCCAGCTCACGGACTAGCGGGGGGGGCCTAGGAGAGCAGTTCTTC.

This clone was counted a single time. The CDR3 reads CASSLLGQTLSPLHF. Written as DNA, the CDR3 is TGTGCCAGCAGTTTACTAGGACAGACACTTTCACCCCTCCACTTT. The chain recombines TRBV27 with TRBJ1-6; D is possibly TRBD1 (6 bases). This CDR3 comprises 15 residues. Deletions cut 2 bases from V and 9 bases from J, with 14 bases between. The germline CDR1 and CDR2 sequences are MNHEY and SMNVEV (reference sequence).

The rearrangement links TRBV10-3 to TRBJ2-7; tentatively, D is TRBD1 (6 bases). CDR1 is ENHRY and CDR2 is SYGVKD in the germline V gene. The CDR3 loop spans 15 amino acids. V shed 5 bases and J shed 2 bases, with 16 bases lying between them. DNA of the CDR3: TGTGCCATCAGTTCAGGGGACCACGGAACCTACGAGCAGTACTTC. Amino acid sequence: CAISSGDHGTYEQYF.

The chain joins TRBV28 to TRBJ2-7, with 11 nucleotides matching TRBD1. The CDR3 is 15 amino acids. Germline loops: CDR1 MDHEN, CDR2 SYDVKM. Trimming removed 10 bases from V and 3 bases from J; junction bases left unmatched: 11. CDR3: CATNPPGQGDYEQYF. The CDR3 DNA reads as TGTGCCACCAATCCTCCGGGACAGGGGGACTACGAGCAGTACTTC.

The chain has TRBV6-6 and TRBJ1-4, with D maybe TRBD1 (5 bases). The germline gives CDR1 MNHNY, CDR2 SVGAGI (reference sequence). V gave up 6 bases and J gave up 6 bases, with 14 bases separating them. The CDR3 extends over 14 amino acids. Here the CDR3 reads CASRTGVPHEKLFF. The DNA for the CDR3 is TGTGCCAGCAGAACAGGAGTTCCCCATGAAAAACTGTTTTTT.

The gene calls are TRBV28 and TRBJ2-7; TRBD1 matches 7 bases. CDR1 is MDHEN, CDR2 SYDVKM, per germline. The trim removed 5 bases at V and 3 bases at J, leaving 7 bases unmatched. The CDR3 loop spans 14 amino acids. The chain's CDR3 is CASSVTGDGYEQYF. The CDR3, as DNA: TGTGCCAGCAGTGTCACAGGGGATGGCTACGAGCAGTACTTC. The variable domain in full, with the rest retrieved from reference TRBV28 and TRBJ2-7, is DVKVTQSSRYLVKRTGEKVFLECVQDMDHENMFWYRQDPGLGLRLIYFSYDVKMKEKGDIPEGYSVSREKKERFSLILESASTNQTSMYLCASSVTGDGYEQYFGPGTRLTVT.

Concerning this clone itself: This sample includes further DNA sequences coding for the same CDR3. The chain uses TRBV7-9 and TRBJ2-7, with D maybe TRBD1 (6 bases). Deletions cut 2 bases from V and 3 bases from J, with 11 bases between. There are 14 residues in the CDR3. Germline values: CDR1 SEHNR, CDR2 FQNEAQ (reference sequence). Here the CDR3 reads CASSLSTGIYEQYF. CDR3 coding DNA: TGTGCCAGCAGCTTATCTACAGGGATCTACGAGCAGTACTTC.

V usage is TRBV19 and J usage is TRBJ1-2; tentative D call: TRBD1 (5 bases). The CDR3 is 13 residues long. V was trimmed by 2 bases and J by 3 bases, leaving 7 bases between them. Germline loops: CDR1 LNHDA, CDR2 SQIVND (reference sequence). The CDR3 protein is CASSITGYYGYTF. CDR3 nucleotide sequence: TGTGCCAGTAGTATAACAGGCTACTATGGCTACACCTTC.

J is TRBJ1-6 and V is TRBV28; D is uncertain. Germline CDR1 is MDHEN and CDR2 is SYDVKM. V was cut by 4 bases and J by 2 bases, with 9 bases left in between. The CDR3 length is 15 residues. The CDR3 sequence: CASSSGSAYNSPLHF. The CDR3 nucleotides read TGTGCCAGCAGTTCCGGGAGCGCCTATAATTCACCCCTCCACTTT.

CDR3 in amino acids: CASSQRGEFEGAILYEQYF. DNA for the CDR3: TGCGCCAGCAGCCAAAGGGGGGAGTTTGAGGGGGCGATATTATACGAGCAGTACTTC. The chain joins TRBV4-1 to TRBJ2-7, with D tentatively TRBD1 (7 bases). The CDR3 contains 19 residues. Trimming stripped 2 bases from V and 4 bases from J, with 27 bases between. The germline gives CDR1 MGHRA, CDR2 YSYEKL.

The rearrangement uses TRBV25-1 and TRBJ1-1, with D hard to call. The germline CDR1 and CDR2 sequences are MGHDK and SYGVNS. The V gene lost 6 bases and the J gene lost 4 bases, with 15 bases spanning the gap. This CDR3 contains 14 residues. The CDR3 nucleotides read TGTGCCAGCAGCCCTTGGACTTCGAGCACTGAAGCTTTCTTT. It specifies CASSPWTSSTEAFF.

This chain joins TRBV5-4 and TRBJ2-1, with D possibly TRBD1 on 7 matching bases. Germline values: CDR1 SGHNT, CDR2 YYREEE (reference sequence). V gave up 4 bases and J gave up 0 bases, with 14 bases separating them. There are 16 residues in the CDR3. In DNA, the CDR3 is TGTGCCAGCAGCGCCGCAGGGGGGAGCTCCTACAATGAGCAGTTCTTC. This encodes CASSAAGGSSYNEQFF.

The chain joins TRBV7-2 to TRBJ2-5; the D gene is possibly TRBD1 (6 bases). With 5 bases removed from V and 3 bases from J, the gap between germline ends came to 19 bases. This CDR3 region has 16 residues. CDR1 and CDR2 (germline): SGHTA, FQGNSA. CDR3 protein: CASSRLSGQLKETQYF. CDR3 sequence (DNA): TGTGCCAGCAGCCGCCTATCCGGACAGCTCAAAGAGACCCAGTACTTC.

The chain is built from TRBV6-6 and TRBJ2-2; D is undetermined. The germline V gene has CDR1 MNHNY and CDR2 SVGAGI (reference sequence). V was clipped by 2 bases and J by 1 base, with 5 bases between them. The CDR3 is 14 residues long. The CDR3 coding sequence is TGTGCCAGCAGTTACCCGGTGAACACCGGGGAGCTGTTTTTT. Amino acid sequence: CASSYPVNTGELFF.

This clone appeared once. The rearrangement joins TRBV27 to TRBJ2-3; a possible D gene is TRBD1 (6 bases). Germline-derived CDR1 and CDR2 are MNHEY and SMNVEV (reference sequence). Between the trimmed V and J ends, which lost 8 bases and 0 bases, there was a span of 24 bases. This CDR3 region has 18 residues. CDR3 residues: CASLNWGQRTTSTDTQYF. CDR3 coding DNA: TGTGCCAGCCTCAATTGGGGGCAGCGAACCACTAGCACAGATACGCAGTATTTT.

This chain connects TRBV20-1 to TRBJ2-7, with a weak D call TRBD2 (5 bases). The CDR3 runs 10 residues. Germline V gene data show CDR1 as DFQATT and CDR2 as SNEGSKA (reference sequence). The CDR3 DNA follows: TGCAGCGGACTCAGCTACGAGCAGTACTTC. It encodes CSGLSYEQYF.

The V gene is TRBV4-3, the J gene TRBJ2-7, with 8 bases matching TRBD1. There are 15 residues in the CDR3. Germline CDR1 is LGHNA and CDR2 is YSLEER. Germline trimming cut 1 base from V and 5 bases from J; bases unmatched to any gene: 7. The CDR3 loop reads CASSQVDRGINEQYF. The CDR3, as DNA: TGCGCCAGCAGCCAAGTCGACAGGGGAATCAACGAGCAGTACTTC.

The chain employs TRBV28 and TRBJ2-1; no firm D call. Germline CDR1 is MDHEN and CDR2 is SYDVKM. CDR3 length: 11 residues. With 8 bases removed from V and 9 bases from J, the gap between germline ends came to 11 bases. CDR3 bases: TGTGCCAGCGCTACAGTATCTGAGCAGTTCTTC. Protein: CASATVSEQFF.

V is TRBV6-5 and J is TRBJ1-2; D may be TRBD1 (6 bases). CDR3 length: 15 residues. The V gene's germline CDR1 is MNHEY and CDR2 SVGAGI. The V and J ends lost 0 bases and 4 bases respectively, with 12 bases between them. The CDR3 spells CASSYSSKQGYGYTF. DNA of the CDR3: TGTGCCAGCAGTTACTCGAGCAAACAGGGCTATGGCTACACCTTC.

The rearrangement joins TRBV7-9 to TRBJ2-4, with D uncertain. With 7 bases removed from V and 4 bases from J, the gap between germline ends came to 8 bases. The CDR3 is 12 amino acids. The V gene's germline CDR1 is SEHNR and CDR2 FQNEAQ (reference sequence). CDR3 amino acids: CASNSRKNIQYF. The CDR3 DNA reads as TGTGCCAGCAATTCTAGAAAAAACATTCAGTACTTC.

This rearrangement joins TRBV6-5 to TRBJ1-4; D is unresolved. The CDR3 loop spans 15 amino acids. Germline V gene data show CDR1 as MNHEY and CDR2 as SVGAGI. Trimming pared 0 bases from V and 7 bases from J, leaving 12 bases between. CDR3 DNA sequence: TGTGCCAGCAGTTACTCGCGGCAAGGACTTGAAAAACTGTTTTTT. It codes for CASSYSRQGLEKLFF.